These T cell receptor beta chains were read from a single sample in a study of blood T cells in healthy people across ages. From the 5' RACE reads, TCRdb called clonotypes with MiXCR, one entry per CDR3 protein. The top ten hold approximately 4.1% of the sample, which has 1,500,000 or so distinct CDR3 sequences, around 40% seen once. The sequenced sample was blood. The source is a woman younger than 35 in good health. Each CDR3 is given with its conserved first and last residue. A D gene is named only where the DNA matches it firmly. Some rows have no size entry. The others give once, few or many, or a class for an expanded clone.

d_gene | abundance | j_gene | v_gene | CDR3nt | CDR3aa
NA | NA | TRBJ2-5 | TRBV10-3 | TGTGCCATCAGTGAGTCGAGAGGGCCTCAAGAGACCCAGTACTTC | CAISESRGPQETQYF
TRBD2 | NA | TRBJ2-4 | TRBV7-2 | TGTGCCAGCAGCCCGGCGGGACTAGCGCTTTCCGTCTTC | CASSPAGLALSVF
NA | NA | TRBJ2-3 | TRBV29-1 | TGCAGCGCGACCAGACTGACAGATACGCAGTATTTT | CSATRLTDTQYF
TRBD1 | NA | TRBJ2-1 | TRBV6-2/TRBV6-3 | TGTGCCAGCAGTTACGTGGGACAGGGTGTAAATGAGCAGTTCTTC | CASSYVGQGVNEQFF
NA | NA | TRBJ2-3 | TRBV27 | TGTGCCAGCAGTTTTTGGGCCAGGGAACCAGATACGCAGTATTTT | CASSFWAREPDTQYF
TRBD2 | few | TRBJ2-1 | TRBV5-1 | TGCGCCAGCAGCTTGGGACTAGCGGGGGTGTTGCAGTTCTTC | CASSLGLAGVLQFF
TRBD1 | NA | TRBJ2-1 | TRBV4-3 | TGCGCCAGCAGCCAATACACCGGGACAGGGGATCGTGAGCAGTTCTTC | CASSQYTGTGDREQFF
NA | NA | TRBJ2-1 | TRBV20-1 | TGCAGTGCTAGAGATTCGACAGTATCCACCTACAATGAGCAGTTCTTC | CSARDSTVSTYNEQFF
NA | few | TRBJ2-1 | TRBV10-3 | TGTGCCATCAGTGTACAGGCGTACAATGAGCAGTTCTTC | CAISVQAYNEQFF
TRBD2 | once | TRBJ2-5 | TRBV5-1 | TGCGCCAGCAGCCCCTCCGAGAGGGCGGGAGGGCCAGTGGAGCAGTACTTC | CASSPSERAGGPVEQYF
NA | few | TRBJ2-7 | TRBV6-1 | TGTGCCAGCAGTGTAAAGATAAGGTCCTACGAGCAGTACTTC | CASSVKIRSYEQYF
TRBD1 | NA | TRBJ1-3 | TRBV7-9 | TGTGCCAGCAGCCAGACAGGGGGTAGGAGAAACACCATATATTTT | CASSQTGGRRNTIYF
NA | NA | TRBJ2-1 | TRBV30 | TGTGCCTGGATCCGGGAGTTCTCCTACAATGAGCAGTTCTTC | CAWIREFSYNEQFF
NA | NA | TRBJ1-2 | TRBV12-3/TRBV12-4 | TGTGCCAGCAGTGCGGGGGGGTTCGGTGGCTACACCTTC | CASSAGGFGGYTF
NA | NA | TRBJ2-7 | TRBV7-2 | TGTGCCAGCACCCGACCTGGGGGCTACGAGCAGTACTTC | CASTRPGGYEQYF
NA | NA | TRBJ2-7 | TRBV29-1 | TGCAGCGTTGGCACTAGCTACAATGAGCAGTACTTC | CSVGTSYNEQYF